This T cell receptor beta chain was observed in a study of blood T cell repertoires in COVID-19. The wider study: Acute and convalescent COVID-19 specimens originated in the United States, Italy and Spain.

Source study methods: Estimates of nucleated cell counts were drawn from the amplification of reference gene primers. Measured with immunoSEQ multiplex PCR; TCRdb has only the in-frame clones, and not every one. That table is the source of V, J and clone size, and D and trimming were worked out from the DNA. The sample has 250,000 or so clones, around four fifths seen once. Trimming left V 2 bases short and J 0 bases short, with 9 bases between. The V gene's germline CDR1 is SGDLS and CDR2 YYNGEE. This CDR3 comprises 14 residues. The source material was peripheral blood. The chain couples TRBV9 to TRBJ2-7, with D maybe TRBD2 (6 bases). This receptor was identified in a man younger than 40 who had recovered from COVID-19. CDR3 DNA sequence: TGTGCCAGCAGCGTTAGCGGCTACTCCTACGAGCAGTACTTC. Translated: CASSVSGYSYEQYF.